These 14 T cell receptor beta chains came from one sample sequenced in a study of shared clonotypes between healthy human individuals. Measured with immunoSEQ multiplex PCR; TCRdb has only the in-frame clones, and not every one. Among approximately 92,000 clones listed, 60% to 70% were seen once. Sequencing used memory CD8+ T cells sorted from blood. This sample's subset: CD45RO+ cells pooled with CCR7-negative TemRA cells. These receptors were collected from a man younger than 45 in good health.

The genes are TRBV27 and TRBJ2-5, with 9 bases identical to TRBD2. Germline values: CDR1 MNHEY, CDR2 SMNVEV (reference sequence). Trimming at V came to 3 bases and at J to 3 bases, leaving 5 bases not matched to a gene. CDR3 length equals 15 residues. CDR3 bases: TGTGCCAGCAGTTTTGGGCTAGCGGGAAAAGAGACCCAGTACTTC. Protein product: CASSFGLAGKETQYF.

The CDR3 reads CASGELELFF. The CDR3 nucleotides are TGTGCCAGCGGGGAGTTGGAACTGTTTTTT. The rearrangement uses TRBV2 and TRBJ1-4; no clear D. Looked up from germline, CDR1 is SNHLY and CDR2 is FYNNEI. This CDR3 is built from 10 residues. Deletions cut 8 bases from V and 12 bases from J, with 10 bases between. The variable domain in full, completed from reference TRBV2 and TRBJ1-4, reads EPEVTQTPSHQVTQMGQEVILRCVPISNHLYFYWYRQILGQKVEFLVSFYNNEISEKSEIFDDQFSVERPDGSNFTLKIRSTKLEDSAMYFCASGELELFFGSGTQLSVL.

This chain joins TRBV25-1 and TRBJ2-2; the match to TRBD1 covers 7 bases. The CDR3 sequence is 16 residues long. Germline CDR1 is MGHDK and CDR2 is SYGVNS. Losses at the gene ends were 1 base for V and 2 bases for J; bases not matched to a gene: 4. CDR3 in amino acids: CASSESHRGNTGELFF. The CDR3 nucleotides are TGTGCCAGCAGTGAATCCCACAGGGGAAACACCGGGGAGCTGTTTTTT.

The chain carries TRBV6-1 and TRBJ2-3; 7 bases are shared with TRBD2. The trim removed 2 bases at V and 4 bases at J, leaving 6 bases unmatched. CDR3 length: 15 amino acids. Germline V gene sequence: CDR1 MNHNS, CDR2 SASEGT. The CDR3 sequence is CASSESGAGADTQYF. CDR3 nucleotides: TGTGCCAGCAGTGAAAGCGGGGCGGGCGCAGATACGCAGTATTTT.

V is TRBV7-9 and J is TRBJ2-5; TRBD1 is a possible D gene (6 bases). The CDR3 is made up of 15 amino acids. V shed 4 bases and J shed 0 bases, with 12 bases lying between them. CDR1 and CDR2 from the germline V gene are SEHNR and FQNEAQ (reference sequence). The DNA of the CDR3 is TGTGCCAGCAGCTCCGGGACAAACTACCAAGAGACCCAGTACTTC. Protein sequence: CASSSGTNYQETQYF. Full variable domain (remainder filled in from reference TRBV7-9 and TRBJ2-5): DTGVSQNPRHKITKRGQNVTFRCDPISEHNRLYWYRQTLGQGPEFLTYFQNEAQLEKSRLLSDRFSAERPKGSFSTLEIQRTEQGDSAMYLCASSSGTNYQETQYFGPGTRLLVL.

The chain couples TRBV10-1 to TRBJ2-7; TRBD2 aligns across 9 bases. The germline gives CDR1 WNHNN, CDR2 SYGVQD (reference sequence). The CDR3 is 15 amino acids. The V gene end was trimmed by 3 bases and the J gene end by 3 bases; junction bases not matched to a gene: 6. The CDR3 loop is CASSEELLAGYEQYF. CDR3 sequence (DNA): TGCGCCAGCAGTGAAGAATTACTAGCGGGCTACGAGCAGTACTTC.

This clone appeared a single time. This rearrangement joins TRBV2 to TRBJ2-1, with D perhaps matching TRBD1 (6 bases). The CDR3 runs 16 residues. The V end lost 4 bases, the J end lost 4 bases, and 17 bases lay between the germline ends. The V gene's germline CDR1 is SNHLY and CDR2 FYNNEI. CDR3 sequence reads: CASSVEGRGLYNEQFF. CDR3 coding DNA: TGTGCCAGCAGTGTCGAAGGCAGGGGTTTGTACAATGAGCAGTTCTTC.

The chain employs TRBV7-8 and TRBJ2-1; possibly TRBD1 or TRBD2 for D (5 bases each). CDR3 size: 15 residues. V lost 4 bases and J lost 5, with 15 bases in between. Germline V gene data show CDR1 as SGHVS and CDR2 as FQNEAQ. CDR3 amino acids: CASSSGPSPHNEQFF. The CDR3, as DNA: TGTGCCAGCAGCTCGGGACCGAGCCCACACAATGAGCAGTTCTTC.

The rearrangement uses TRBV27 and TRBJ1-2, with a possible D match to TRBD1 (5 bases). The CDR3 is 12 amino acids. CDR1 is MNHEY and CDR2 is SMNVEV in the germline V gene (reference sequence). The V and J ends lost 8 bases and 3 bases respectively, with 10 bases between them. CDR3 loop: CASWGGHYGYTF. The DNA of the CDR3 is TGTGCCAGCTGGGGGGGACACTATGGCTACACCTTC.

Worth noting for this clone: A junction end diverges from the germline sequence, so it may reflect a read error. The chain carries TRBV7-7 and TRBJ2-2, with D perhaps matching TRBD2 (6 bases). This CDR3 comprises 16 residues. CDR1 is SSHAT and CDR2 is FNYEAQ in the germline V gene (reference sequence). The CDR3 here is CASSFSPGVATGELFF. The CDR3 DNA sequence: TGTGCTAGCAGCTTCTCTCCGGGAGTGGCCACCGGGGAGCTGTTTTTT.

This clone was found once. The rearrangement joins TRBV25-1 to TRBJ2-5; TRBD1 is a possible D gene (7 bases). The ends were cut back, 4 bases at V and 1 base at J, with 16 bases in the middle. CDR3 size: 16 residues. The germline CDR1 and CDR2 sequences are MGHDK and SYGVNS. The CDR3 region is CASSVDRAGIQETQYF. The CDR3 DNA follows: TGTGCCAGCAGTGTAGACAGGGCGGGAATCCAAGAGACCCAGTACTTC.

This chain joins TRBV27 and TRBJ2-3; D not resolved. The germline V and J ends were trimmed by 4 bases and 2 bases, with 10 bases remaining between them. Looked up from germline, CDR1 is MNHEY and CDR2 is SMNVEV (reference sequence). CDR3 length equals 14 residues. The DNA for the CDR3 is TGTGCCAGCAGTTCCGGCGAGCACACAGATACGCAGTATTTT. It codes for CASSSGEHTDTQYF.

The rearrangement links TRBV11-2 to TRBJ2-5; D call uncertain. The germline gives CDR1 SGHAT, CDR2 FQNNGV. The CDR3 length is 15 residues. V was trimmed by 2 bases and J by 5 bases, leaving 15 bases between them. The CDR3 DNA sequence: TGTGCCAGCAGCTTATTGTCGGATGAATTGGAGACCCAGTACTTC. Its translation is CASSLLSDELETQYF.

This sequence joins TRBV29-1 and TRBJ2-5, with 10 bases identical to TRBD2. The V gene's germline CDR1 is SQVTM and CDR2 ANQGSEA. V was pared by 0 bases and J by 4 bases, with 11 bases of the junction left unmatched. The CDR3 consists of 17 residues. The CDR3 region has the DNA TGCAGCGTTGAAGATGAAGGCGGGACTAGCGCTCTAGAGACCCAGTACTTC. Protein product: CSVEDEGGTSALETQYF.